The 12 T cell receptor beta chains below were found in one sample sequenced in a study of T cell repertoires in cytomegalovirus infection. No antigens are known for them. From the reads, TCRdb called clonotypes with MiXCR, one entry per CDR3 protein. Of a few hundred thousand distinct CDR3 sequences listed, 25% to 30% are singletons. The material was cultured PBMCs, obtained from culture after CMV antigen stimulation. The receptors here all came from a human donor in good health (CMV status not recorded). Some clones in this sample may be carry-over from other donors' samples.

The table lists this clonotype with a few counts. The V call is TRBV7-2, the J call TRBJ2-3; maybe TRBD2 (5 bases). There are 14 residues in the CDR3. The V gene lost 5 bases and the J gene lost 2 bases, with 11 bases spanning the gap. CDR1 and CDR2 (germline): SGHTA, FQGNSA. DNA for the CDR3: TGTGCCAGCAGCGCTAGCATTTCCACAGATACGCAGTATTTT. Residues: CASSASISTDTQYF.

CDR3 amino acids: CASSGGRAISGANVLTF. DNA of the CDR3: TGTGCCAGCTCAGGGGGACGGGCAATCTCTGGGGCCAACGTCCTGACTTTC. This sequence joins TRBV27 and TRBJ2-6; 7 bases are shared with TRBD1. Germline CDR1 is MNHEY and CDR2 is SMNVEV (reference sequence). The CDR3 contains 17 residues. V was pared by 8 bases and J by 0 bases, with 10 bases of the junction left unmatched.

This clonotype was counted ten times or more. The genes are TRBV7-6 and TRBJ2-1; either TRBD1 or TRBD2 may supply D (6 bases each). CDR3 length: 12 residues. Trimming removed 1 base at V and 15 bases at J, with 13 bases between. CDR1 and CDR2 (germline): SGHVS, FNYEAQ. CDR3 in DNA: TGTGCCAGCAGCTTAGTCGGGGGCGCCTCGTTCTTC. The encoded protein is CASSLVGGASFF.

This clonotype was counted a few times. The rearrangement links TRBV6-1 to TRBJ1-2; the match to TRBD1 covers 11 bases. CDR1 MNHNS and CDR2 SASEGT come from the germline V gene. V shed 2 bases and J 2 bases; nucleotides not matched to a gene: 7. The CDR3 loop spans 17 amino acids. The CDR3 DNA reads TGTGCCAGCAGTGAACCCGGACAGGGGGCCCCCAACTATGGCTACACCTTC. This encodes CASSEPGQGAPNYGYTF.

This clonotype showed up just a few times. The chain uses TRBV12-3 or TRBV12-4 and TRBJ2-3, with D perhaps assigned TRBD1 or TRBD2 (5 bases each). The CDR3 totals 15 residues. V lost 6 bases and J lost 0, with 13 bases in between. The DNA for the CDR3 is TGTGCCAGCAGGCCGGGACCCTCTAGCACAGATACGCAGTATTTT. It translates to CASRPGPSSTDTQYF.

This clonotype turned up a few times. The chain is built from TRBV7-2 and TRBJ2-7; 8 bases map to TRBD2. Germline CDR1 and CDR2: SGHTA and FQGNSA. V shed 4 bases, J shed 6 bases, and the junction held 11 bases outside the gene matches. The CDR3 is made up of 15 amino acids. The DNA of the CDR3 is TGTGCCAGCAGCTCCGAGGGACTAGGGAGAGGCGAGCAGTACTTC. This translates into CASSSEGLGRGEQYF.

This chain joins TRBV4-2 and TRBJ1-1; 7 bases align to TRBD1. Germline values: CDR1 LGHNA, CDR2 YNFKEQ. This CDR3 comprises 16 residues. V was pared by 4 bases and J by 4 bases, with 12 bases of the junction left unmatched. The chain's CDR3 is CASSRRQGEDGTEAFF. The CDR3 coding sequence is TGTGCCAGCAGCCGACGACAGGGAGAGGATGGCACTGAAGCTTTCTTT.

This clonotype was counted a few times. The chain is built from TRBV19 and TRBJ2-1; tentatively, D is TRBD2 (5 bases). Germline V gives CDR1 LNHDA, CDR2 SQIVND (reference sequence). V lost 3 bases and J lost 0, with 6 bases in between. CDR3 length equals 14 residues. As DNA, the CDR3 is TGTGCCAGTAGTATTACTAGCTCCTACAATGAGCAGTTCTTC. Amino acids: CASSITSSYNEQFF.

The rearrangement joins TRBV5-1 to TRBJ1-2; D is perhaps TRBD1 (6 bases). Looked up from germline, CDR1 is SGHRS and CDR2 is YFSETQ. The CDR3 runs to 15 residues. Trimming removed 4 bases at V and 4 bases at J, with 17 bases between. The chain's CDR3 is CASSPGHRRGYGYTF. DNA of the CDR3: TGCGCCAGCAGCCCGGGACACCGGAGGGGCTATGGCTACACCTTC.

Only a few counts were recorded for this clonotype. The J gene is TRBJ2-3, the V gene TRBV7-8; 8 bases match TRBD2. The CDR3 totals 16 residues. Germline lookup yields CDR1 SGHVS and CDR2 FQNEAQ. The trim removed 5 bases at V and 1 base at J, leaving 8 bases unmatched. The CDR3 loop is CASSPMVAGRTDTQYF. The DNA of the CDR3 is TGTGCCAGCAGCCCAATGGTAGCGGGACGCACAGATACGCAGTATTTT.

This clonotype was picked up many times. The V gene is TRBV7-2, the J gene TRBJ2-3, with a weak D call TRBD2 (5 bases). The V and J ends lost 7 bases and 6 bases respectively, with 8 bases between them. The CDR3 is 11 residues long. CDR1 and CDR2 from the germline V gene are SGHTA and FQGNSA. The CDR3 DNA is TGTGCCAGCACCATAGCGGATACGCAGTATTTT. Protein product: CASTIADTQYF.

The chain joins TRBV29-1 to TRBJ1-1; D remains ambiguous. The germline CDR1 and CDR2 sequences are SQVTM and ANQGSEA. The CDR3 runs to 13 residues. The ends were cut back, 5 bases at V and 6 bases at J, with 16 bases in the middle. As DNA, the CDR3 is TGCAGCGTTCTTACCGGGAGAGACGCTGAAGCTTTCTTT. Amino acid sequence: CSVLTGRDAEAFF.